This T cell receptor (beta chain) is from a study of cytomegalovirus exposure and HLA in healthy donors. Overall study: The 120 or so validation repertoires used a platform that matched the one used for the approximately 610 first-cohort repertoires, as a later analysis reported.

Study-level points and caveats: Three chains linked to CMV were shown in vitro to be specific for CMV antigens. Many donors shared some public TCRs, even though most TCR sequences were rare. Cytomegalovirus-associated TCR beta chains were listed, numbering 164.

This CDR3 region has 15 residues. Germline V lookup: CDR1 SNHLY, CDR2 FYNNEI. Trimming took 5 bases from V and 3 from J; bases not matched to a gene: 5. Profiled with immunoSEQ multiplex PCR; TCRdb holds only in-frame clones, not every one. The table has about 240,000 clones, approximately 86% seen once. Of note for this clone: The antigen is undetermined.

The TCR was taken from a woman in her twenties or thirties in good health and CMV-seropositive. Sample: PBMCs. The chain couples TRBV2 to TRBJ2-1, with TRBD1 identical over 9 bases. The CDR3 reads CASSKGQGNYNEQFF. CDR3 sequence (DNA): TGTGCCAGCAGTAAGGGACAGGGAAACTACAATGAGCAGTTCTTC. Complete variable domain (other parts from reference TRBV2 and TRBJ2-1): EPEVTQTPSHQVTQMGQEVILRCVPISNHLYFYWYRQILGQKVEFLVSFYNNEISEKSEIFDDQFSVERPDGSNFTLKIRSTKLEDSAMYFCASSKGQGNYNEQFFGPGTRLTVL.